This TCR beta chain came from a study of metastatic and nonmetastatic thyroid tumors. Across the study: Samples came from malignant and benign thyroid patients, and repertoires were compared across blood and tumor or nodule tissue. Study-level results: According to reports, the diversity of TCR beta was significantly higher in malignant thyroid tumors than in benign nodules, and this held in both blood and tumor samples.

Authors' methods: Differences in CDR3 between clinicopathological groups were drawn on to build a classifier intended to discriminate distant-metastatic papillary thyroid cancer patients. Using MiXCR, TCRdb re-called clones from the PCR reads. TCRdb, not the authors, supplied the V and J calls. The table shows about 92,000 clones, with around 14% occurring only once. Nobody among the patients had been given any treatment before thyroid surgery. This clone was seen at least ten times. Its antigen is currently unknown. The CDR3 sequence is 16 residues long. The ends were cut back, 5 bases at V and 0 bases at J, with 16 bases in the middle. Germline V gene sequence: CDR1 MNHEY, CDR2 SVGEGT.

The V gene is TRBV6-2 or TRBV6-3, the J gene TRBJ1-1; D gene unclear. The origin of this receptor is a female donor with papillary thyroid cancer or a benign thyroid nodule (not recorded which). Some clones in this sample may be carry-over from other donors' samples. What was sequenced was blood. The CDR3 spells CASSLPPDRVNTEAFF. The CDR3 DNA reads TGTGCCAGCAGTCTTCCCCCTGATCGGGTGAACACTGAAGCTTTCTTT.